This entry describes one T cell receptor beta chain. Its antigen is not identified. The entry originates in a study of radiation and T cells in renal cell carcinoma. General study points: Sampling covered only about 0.97 g of each tumor. Irradiated tumors had higher TCR clonality than control tumors.

This sample's treatment: treatment-naive control, cytoreductive nephrectomy. Control tumors came from treatment-naive patients without prior radiation. The data were produced by immunoSEQ multiplex PCR, yet TCRdb's version contains in-frame clones alone and is incomplete. Here the sample spans roughly 13,000 clones, roughly 60% being singletons. Germline V gene data show CDR1 as MNHEY and CDR2 as SVGAGI. The CDR3 sequence is 14 residues long. V dropped 4 bases and J dropped 3 bases, with 11 bases sitting between them. The clonotype was recovered from a man aged 45-65 years with renal cell carcinoma. The sequencing here drew on tumor tissue, taken from a patient whose treatment was nephrectomy without radiotherapy. This chain connects TRBV6-5 to TRBJ2-3; D is unclear. The CDR3 sequence is CASSSRRSTDTQYF. As DNA, the CDR3 is TGTGCCAGCAGTTCTCGGAGAAGTACAGATACGCAGTATTTT.